Each of the 27 T cell receptor beta chains below was sequenced from the same sample in a study of T-cell memory formation after mild COVID-19. One entry per CDR3 protein results from TCRdb running MiXCR on the 5' RACE reads. Of tens of thousands of distinct CDR3 sequences listed, about 12% are singletons. The sample taken for sequencing was PBMCs or a T cell subset sorted from them (not recorded which). These TCRs come from a man aged 18 to 29 who had mild COVID-19 (a few samples of this study predate the infection). Cell type and time point are not known.

The chain joins TRBV9 to TRBJ1-2; perhaps TRBD1 as D (5 bases). V gave up 3 bases and J gave up 4 bases, with 19 bases separating them. Germline V lookup: CDR1 SGDLS, CDR2 YYNGEE. The CDR3 is made up of 16 amino acids. The CDR3 is CASSAGTLEDSYGYTF. CDR3 nucleotide sequence: TGTGCCAGCAGCGCGGGGACCCTCGAGGACTCCTATGGCTACACCTTC.

The rearrangement uses TRBV7-2 and TRBJ1-1; no clear D. Germline CDR1 is SGHTA and CDR2 is FQGNSA. Trimming removed 1 base at V and 6 bases at J, with 9 bases between. The CDR3 consists of 13 residues. CDR3: CASSLGGFAEAFF. The CDR3 DNA is TGTGCCAGCAGCTTAGGAGGGTTCGCTGAAGCTTTCTTT.

V and J are TRBV7-8 and TRBJ1-1; D possibly corresponds to TRBD1 (6 bases). This CDR3 is built from 14 residues. V was pared by 5 bases and J by 5 bases, with 15 bases between. From germline, CDR1 is SGHVS and CDR2 FQNEAQ. This CDR3 is CASSVRGAGTEAFF. The CDR3 DNA sequence: TGTGCCAGCAGCGTAAGGGGGGCGGGAACTGAAGCTTTCTTT. The full variable domain, rest sourced from reference TRBV7-8 and TRBJ1-1, is GAGVSQSPRYKVAKRGQDVALRCDPISGHVSLFWYQQALGQGPEFLTYFQNEAQLDKSGLPSDRFFAERPEGSVSTLKIQRTQQEDSAVYLCASSVRGAGTEAFFGQGTRLTVV.

V usage is TRBV10-3 and J usage is TRBJ2-5, with 8 bases aligning to TRBD2. The CDR3 spans 17 residues. The V gene end was trimmed by 3 bases and the J gene end by 2 bases; junction bases not matched to a gene: 11. Germline CDR1 and CDR2: ENHRY and SYGVKD. CDR3 DNA sequence: TGTGCCATCAGTGACCCCCTCGGGGCGGGGGGACAAGAGACCCAGTACTTC. Protein sequence: CAISDPLGAGGQETQYF.

This clonotype came up a few times. The rearrangement joins TRBV5-1 to TRBJ1-1; D call uncertain. V was clipped by 3 bases and J by 3 bases, with 15 bases between them. The CDR3 is made up of 15 amino acids. Per the germline V gene, CDR1 is SGHRS and CDR2 is YFSETQ. CDR3 nucleotides: TGCGCCAGCAGCTCCCGGATAGGGATCGACACTGAAGCTTTCTTT. Its translation: CASSSRIGIDTEAFF.

This clonotype has just a few counts. This chain uses TRBV7-9 with TRBJ2-3; 10 nucleotides align to TRBD2. CDR3 length: 13 residues. V shed 9 bases, J shed 1 base, and the junction held 1 base outside the gene matches. The germline gives CDR1 SEHNR, CDR2 FQNEAQ (reference sequence). The CDR3 sequence: CARGTSGTDTQYF. In DNA form, the CDR3 reads TGTGCCAGGGGGACTAGCGGCACAGATACGCAGTATTTT. The full variable domain, its missing parts supplied by reference TRBV7-9 and TRBJ2-3, is DTGVSQNPRHKITKRGQNVTFRCDPISEHNRLYWYRQTLGQGPEFLTYFQNEAQLEKSRLLSDRFSAERPKGSFSTLEIQRTEQGDSAMYLCARGTSGTDTQYFGPGTRLTVL.

This clonotype came up many times. The chain employs TRBV5-1 and TRBJ2-6, with 7 bases that match TRBD1. Germline-derived CDR1 and CDR2 are SGHRS and YFSETQ. This CDR3 has 17 residues. Trimming cost V 0 bases and J 1 base; bases outside gene matches: 4. This CDR3 is CASSLGQGGSGANVLTF. The CDR3 DNA follows: TGCGCCAGCAGCTTGGGACAGGGTGGGTCTGGGGCCAACGTCCTGACTTTC.

At least ten counts were recorded for this clonotype. The genes are TRBV25-1 and TRBJ2-2; 10 bases map to TRBD1. The CDR3 extends over 15 amino acids. Germline CDR1 reads MGHDK; CDR2 reads SYGVNS. The ends lost 8 bases at V and 3 bases at J; junction bases unmatched: 6. The CDR3 here is CASAAGTGDTGELFF. The CDR3 DNA is TGTGCCAGCGCAGCCGGGACAGGGGACACCGGGGAGCTGTTTTTT.

The chain recombines TRBV4-1 with TRBJ1-5; D is unresolved. The V end lost 0 bases, the J end lost 0 bases, and 18 bases lay between the germline ends. CDR1 MGHRA and CDR2 YSYEKL come from the germline V gene. The CDR3 contains 19 residues. DNA of the CDR3: TGCGCCAGCAGCCAAGAGGGGATCCCCGCGGCATATAGCAATCAGCCCCAGCATTTT. This codes for CASSQEGIPAAYSNQPQHF.

This clonotype was observed a handful of times. CDR3 coding DNA: TGTGCCAGCAGTTTAGGGGGTTTAAGCAATCAGCCCCAGCATTTT. Translation gives CASSLGGLSNQPQHF. The rearrangement links TRBV12-3 or TRBV12-4 to TRBJ1-5; D gene ambiguous. The CDR3 is 15 amino acids. With 1 base removed from V and 1 base from J, the gap between germline ends came to 8 bases.

V is TRBV11-2 and J is TRBJ2-3; D unresolved. V was pared by 5 bases and J by 0 bases, with 9 bases between. The CDR3 covers 14 residues. Germline V gene lookup returns CDR1 SGHAT and CDR2 FQNNGV. This chain's CDR3 is CASSRMASTDTQYF. DNA for the CDR3: TGTGCCAGCAGCCGTATGGCTAGCACAGATACGCAGTATTTT. Complete variable domain (other parts from reference TRBV11-2 and TRBJ2-3): EAGVAQSPRYKIIEKRQSVAFWCNPISGHATLYWYQQILGQGPKLLIQFQNNGVVDDSQLPKDRFSAERLKGVDSTLKIQPAKLEDSAVYLCASSRMASTDTQYFGPGTRLTVL.

CDR3 sequence (DNA): TGTGCCAGCAGCTCGGACAGGAACGCAGGGGCCCAGCATTTT. Translation: CASSSDRNAGAQHF. V and J are TRBV7-2 and TRBJ1-5; 7 bases are shared with TRBD1. CDR1 SGHTA and CDR2 FQGNSA come from the germline V gene. The length of the CDR3 is 14 residues. J lost 11 bases, V lost 4 bases, and 11 bases had no gene match.

The chain is built from TRBV6-5 and TRBJ1-2; a weak D match, TRBD1 (6 bases). From germline, CDR1 is MNHEY and CDR2 SVGAGI. This CDR3 contains 15 residues. Trimming shortened V by 2 bases and J by 2 bases, and 12 bases separated the two germline ends. In DNA, the CDR3 is TGTGCCAGCAGTTACGAGGGGGGTACGAACTATGGCTACACCTTC. Amino acids: CASSYEGGTNYGYTF.

The rearrangement links TRBV4-1 to TRBJ2-3; D gene unclear. V was clipped by 4 bases and J by 0 bases, with 11 bases between them. CDR3 length: 15 residues. Germline CDR1 MGHRA, CDR2 YSYEKL. The CDR3 DNA sequence: TGCGCCAGCAGCCCAAGATACGTAAGCACAGATACGCAGTATTTT. This gives the protein CASSPRYVSTDTQYF.

This chain links TRBV7-9 with TRBJ1-6; weak D call: TRBD1 (5 bases). The CDR3 is 14 residues long. V dropped 5 bases and J dropped 6 bases, with 11 bases sitting between them. The germline gives CDR1 SEHNR, CDR2 FQNEAQ (reference sequence). The CDR3 loop reads CASSIRDPNSPLHF. The CDR3 coding sequence is TGTGCCAGCAGCATCCGGGACCCTAATTCACCCCTCCACTTT.

This clonotype turned up a few times. The V and J genes are TRBV7-6 and TRBJ2-7; D may match TRBD1 or TRBD2 (6 bases each). CDR1 is SGHVS, CDR2 FNYEAQ, per germline. V shed 2 bases and J shed 1 base, with 12 bases lying between them. This CDR3 spans 15 amino acids. DNA for the CDR3: TGTGCCAGCAGCTTAAGGGGGGCGGGGTCCTACGAGCAGTACTTC. Encoded protein: CASSLRGAGSYEQYF.

This clonotype was found many times. The chain joins TRBV20-1 to TRBJ2-7, with 7 bases aligning to TRBD1. Trimming cost V 2 bases and J 9 bases; bases outside gene matches: 10. Germline V CDR1 and CDR2: DFQATT, SNEGSKA (reference sequence). This CDR3 comprises 13 residues. The chain's CDR3 is CSARPGTEERQYF. The CDR3 DNA sequence: TGCAGTGCTAGACCTGGGACAGAAGAAAGGCAGTACTTC.

This clonotype was seen at least ten times. The V and J genes are TRBV11-2 and TRBJ2-5, with 8 nucleotides matching TRBD2. The trim removed 5 bases at V and 5 bases at J, leaving 7 bases unmatched. The CDR3 covers 14 residues. Germline CDR1 SGHAT, CDR2 FQNNGV. The CDR3: CASSQIAGMETQYF. The CDR3 DNA reads TGTGCCAGCAGCCAAATAGCGGGGATGGAGACCCAGTACTTC. The full variable domain, completed using reference TRBV11-2 and TRBJ2-5, is EAGVAQSPRYKIIEKRQSVAFWCNPISGHATLYWYQQILGQGPKLLIQFQNNGVVDDSQLPKDRFSAERLKGVDSTLKIQPAKLEDSAVYLCASSQIAGMETQYFGPGTRLLVL.

The sample holds a few counts of this clonotype. The V call is TRBV27, the J call TRBJ2-1, with 7 bases matching TRBD2. This CDR3 has 18 amino acids. Germline assignment: CDR1 MNHEY and CDR2 SMNVEV (reference sequence). Germline trimming cut 4 bases from V and 15 bases from J; bases unmatched to any gene: 27. CDR3 residues: CASSSTTGGPQTMRWRFF. As DNA, the CDR3 is TGTGCCAGCAGTTCCACGACGGGAGGACCCCAAACAATGAGGTGGAGGTTCTTC.

This clonotype was seen many times. This chain links TRBV11-2 with TRBJ2-3, with unresolved D. The CDR3 has 12 residues. Germline V gene lookup returns CDR1 SGHAT and CDR2 FQNNGV. The ends were cut back, 3 bases at V and 6 bases at J, with 7 bases in the middle. The CDR3 loop is CASSFSRDTQYF. Here the CDR3 DNA reads TGTGCCAGCAGCTTTTCCCGCGATACGCAGTATTTT.

The V and J genes are TRBV6-2 or TRBV6-3 and TRBJ2-5, with unresolved D. The CDR3 has 11 amino acids. V lost 5 bases to trimming and J lost 5 bases, with 6 bases between them. Germline loops: CDR1 MNHEY, CDR2 SVGEGT. This chain's CDR3 is CASSAEETQYF. As DNA, the CDR3 is TGTGCCAGCAGTGCGGAGGAGACCCAGTACTTC.

This clonotype turned up a few times. The chain is built from TRBV7-9 and TRBJ1-1, with no clear D. Germline loops: CDR1 SEHNR, CDR2 FQNEAQ (reference sequence). V lost 8 bases to trimming and J lost 1 base, with 8 bases between them. The CDR3 has 12 residues. Here the CDR3 reads CASQRANTEAFF. CDR3 nucleotide sequence: TGTGCCAGCCAGCGTGCGAACACTGAAGCTTTCTTT.

This clonotype was seen many times. This chain uses TRBV7-2 with TRBJ2-7; D might be TRBD1 (5 bases). CDR1 and CDR2 (germline): SGHTA, FQGNSA. This CDR3 contains 18 residues. V gave up 4 bases and J gave up 0 bases, with 22 bases separating them. The CDR3 coding sequence is TGTGCCAGCAGCTCCCCCTCCTTCAGGCAGGGATACTCCTACGAGCAGTACTTC. Its protein product is CASSSPSFRQGYSYEQYF.

The genes are TRBV12-3 or TRBV12-4 and TRBJ2-1; D is ambiguous. Trimming stripped 6 bases from V and 5 bases from J, with 8 bases between. This CDR3 has 12 amino acids. The CDR3 protein is CASSPGDNEQFF. CDR3 DNA sequence: TGTGCCAGCAGCCCTGGGGACAATGAGCAGTTCTTC.

The rearrangement joins TRBV5-1 to TRBJ2-5; no reliable D call. CDR1 is SGHRS and CDR2 is YFSETQ in the germline V gene. The CDR3 is made up of 15 amino acids. V was shortened by 0 bases and J by 3 bases, with 12 bases between the two germline ends. The CDR3 region has the DNA TGCGCCAGCAGCTTGGCCGAACAAGGGAAAGAGACCCAGTACTTC. Its protein is CASSLAEQGKETQYF. Complete variable domain (other parts from reference TRBV5-1 and TRBJ2-5): KAGVTQTPRYLIKTRGQQVTLSCSPISGHRSVSWYQQTPGQGLQFLFEYFSETQRNKGNFPGRFSGRQFSNSRSEMNVSTLELGDSALYLCASSLAEQGKETQYFGPGTRLLVL.

This clonotype occurred many times. The rearrangement joins TRBV3-1 to TRBJ2-5; D gene uncertain. V shed 0 bases and J shed 5 bases, with 10 bases lying between them. CDR1 is LGHDT, CDR2 YNNKEL, per germline (reference sequence). The CDR3 is 14 amino acids. The CDR3 loop is CASSQDIMIETQYF. CDR3 DNA: TGTGCCAGCAGCCAAGATATCATGATCGAGACCCAGTACTTC.

A few counts support this clonotype. This chain links TRBV2 with TRBJ1-1; D unclear. The ends were cut back, 4 bases at V and 2 bases at J, with 11 bases in the middle. The CDR3 extends over 14 amino acids. The germline V gene has CDR1 SNHLY and CDR2 FYNNEI. In DNA form, the CDR3 reads TGTGCCAGCAGTGTTCTAAGGGCTAACACTGAAGCTTTCTTT. It yields the protein CASSVLRANTEAFF. Full variable domain (outside the CDR3, taken from reference TRBV2 and TRBJ1-1): EPEVTQTPSHQVTQMGQEVILRCVPISNHLYFYWYRQILGQKVEFLVSFYNNEISEKSEIFDDQFSVERPDGSNFTLKIRSTKLEDSAMYFCASSVLRANTEAFFGQGTRLTVV.